The rows below give T cell receptor beta chains drawn from one sample of a study of cytomegalovirus exposure and HLA in healthy donors. Generated by immunoSEQ multiplex PCR, the TCRdb table keeps only in-frame clones and is missing some. The sample comprises fewer than 200,000 clones, about 76% of which are singletons, and over 2% rests with the top ten. The specimen sequenced was PBMCs. The receptors shown here come from a woman aged 40 to 49 in good health and CMV-seropositive. The CDR3 runs from the conserved cysteine through the conserved F or W. Fields, in order: clone size, V gene, D gene, J gene, CDR3 DNA, CDR3 protein. The D gene is left open where the match is weak. Some rows have no size entry. The others give once, few or many, or a class for an expanded clone.

>NA|TRBV2|NA|TRBJ1-2
TGTGCCAGCAGAGTCAGGGACTATGGCTACACCTTC
CASRVRDYGYTF
>NA|TRBV5-6|NA|TRBJ2-7
TGTGCCAGCAGCTTGGGGGTGTGGGCAGGGGCGGACGAGCAGTACTTC
CASSLGVWAGADEQYF
>NA|TRBV5-1|NA|TRBJ2-6
TGCGCCAGCAAGGACAGCTCAGGGGCCAACGTCCTGACTTTC
CASKDSSGANVLTF
>few|TRBV6-5|NA|TRBJ2-7
TGTGCCAGCCGTGGGAGCGAGCAGTACTTC
CASRGSEQYF
>NA|TRBV4-2|TRBD1|TRBJ2-1
TGTGCCAGCAGCCACTCGGACAGGTTAAATGAGCAGTTCTTC
CASSHSDRLNEQFF
>few|TRBV11-2|NA|TRBJ1-2
TGTGCCAGCAGCTTAGCTGGGGGGGGATCCTATGGCTACACCTTC
CASSLAGGGSYGYTF
>NA|TRBV7-6|NA|TRBJ1-1
TGTGCCAGCAGCAGGGAGTGGAACACTGAAGCTTTCTTT
CASSREWNTEAFF
>NA|TRBV6-5|NA|TRBJ2-1
TGTGCCAGCAGGGGGGACAAAAGGAATGAGCAGTTCTTC
CASRGDKRNEQFF
>once|TRBV5-3|TRBD1|TRBJ1-2
TGTGCCAGAAGCTCCCGGGACAGGGACCTTTTGCGGTATGGCTACACCTTC
CARSSRDRDLLRYGYTF
>once|TRBV7-2|TRBD1|TRBJ2-5
TGTGCCAGCAGCTTAGTAACGGGACAGCAAGAGACCCAGTACTTC
CASSLVTGQQETQYF
>few|TRBV27|NA|TRBJ1-1
TGTGCCAGCAGTTTGCAGGGCTTGAACACTGAAGCTTTCTTT
CASSLQGLNTEAFF
>NA|TRBV5-4|NA|TRBJ1-2
TGTGCCAGCAGCTCCTCCTCGACAGTTAACTATGGCTACACCTTC
CASSSSSTVNYGYTF
>NA|TRBV7-2|NA|TRBJ1-1
TGTGCCAGCAGCTTAGTTTCGGGTTTGAACACTGAAGCTTTCTTT
CASSLVSGLNTEAFF
>NA|TRBV6-5|TRBD1|TRBJ2-3
TGTGCCAGTACGGACAGGTCCACAGATACGCAGTATTTT
CASTDRSTDTQYF
>once|TRBV19|TRBD1|TRBJ1-1
TGTGCCAGTAGCTTAGGGACAGCTGAAGCTTTCTTT
CASSLGTAEAFF
>NA|TRBV9|NA|TRBJ1-1
TGTGCCAGCAGCGTAGCCTATTACACTGAAGCTTTCTTT
CASSVAYYTEAFF
>NA|TRBV30|NA|TRBJ1-4
TGTGCCTGGAGTGTACAGGGAACTGAAAAACTGTTTTTT
CAWSVQGTEKLFF
>NA|TRBV19|TRBD2|TRBJ2-3
TGTGCCAGTAGTATAGGCCCTCTAGCGGGAGTGGCGGATACGCAGTATTTT
CASSIGPLAGVADTQYF
>NA|TRBV12-5|NA|TRBJ1-2
TGTGCTCGTGGTTTGTTGGCAACCTATGGCTACACCTTC
CARGLLATYGYTF
>NA|TRBV5-6|NA|TRBJ2-7
TGTGCCAGCAACCCCGGGACTCTCTCCTACGAGCAGTACTTC
CASNPGTLSYEQYF
>NA|TRBV5-1|NA|TRBJ1-1
TGCGCCAGCAGCACCCTTACGGACACTGAAGCTTTCTTT
CASSTLTDTEAFF
>NA|TRBV27|NA|TRBJ1-2
TGTGCCAGCAAGGTGTGGGGGCGTCTCGGTGGCTACACCTTC
CASKVWGRLGGYTF
>NA|TRBV7-2|NA|TRBJ2-2
TGTGCCAGCAGCTTCGACAGGAACACCGGGGAGCTGTTTTTT
CASSFDRNTGELFF
>few|TRBV27|NA|TRBJ1-2
TGTGCCAGCAGTTTCGACGACTTAAACTATGGCTACACCTTC
CASSFDDLNYGYTF
>NA|TRBV29-1|NA|TRBJ1-3
TGCAGCGCCCGGTGGGGGGTCAACTCTGGAAACACCATATATTTT
CSARWGVNSGNTIYF
>NA|TRBV9|TRBD2|TRBJ2-3
TGTGCCAGCAGCGTACGGTCTAGCGGGACAGATACGCAGTATTTT
CASSVRSSGTDTQYF
>NA|TRBV7-9|NA|TRBJ1-4
TGTGCCAGCAGCTCTCCACGGGGGGGGCGAGGTGAAAAACTGTTTTTT
CASSSPRGGRGEKLFF
>few|TRBV28|NA|TRBJ2-7
TGTGCCAGCACCCCCGGGGGTTGGGACGGGGAATACGAGCAGTACTTC
CASTPGGWDGEYEQYF
>NA|TRBV12-5|NA|TRBJ1-3
TGTGCTAGTGGTTTGGTACGGTTAGGGGCGGCTGGAAACACCATATATTTT
CASGLVRLGAAGNTIYF
>NA|TRBV7-9|TRBD1|TRBJ1-2
TGTGCCAGCAGCTCCACAGGGGGCTATTTTGGCTACACCTTC
CASSSTGGYFGYTF
>NA|TRBV28|NA|TRBJ1-2
TGTGCCAGCAGTTGGACAGCCCGGGGCTATGGCTACACCTTC
CASSWTARGYGYTF
>NA|TRBV29-1|NA|TRBJ1-2
TGCAGCGTTGACGCGTATAACTATGGCTACACCTTC
CSVDAYNYGYTF
>NA|TRBV19|NA|TRBJ2-1
TGTGCCAGTAGCCGTTCTGGCGGAACCACGGGGAATGAGCAGTTCTTC
CASSRSGGTTGNEQFF
>NA|TRBV19|TRBD1|TRBJ1-1
TGTGCCAGTAGTACGTGGGACAGGGGAATGAACACTGAAGCTTTCTTT
CASSTWDRGMNTEAFF
>NA|TRBV13|TRBD1|TRBJ1-1
TGTGCCAGCACCCACAGGGGGAAGATGAACACTGAAGCTTTCTTT
CASTHRGKMNTEAFF
>NA|TRBV7-7|NA|TRBJ2-5
TGTGCCAGCAGCTTAGGCGGGGGCGGACAAGAGACCCAGTACTTC
CASSLGGGGQETQYF
>NA|TRBV30|TRBD1|TRBJ2-1
TGTGCCTGGAGTGTAAACAGGGGCTCCTACAATGAGCAGTTCTTC
CAWSVNRGSYNEQFF
>NA|TRBV30|NA|TRBJ2-7
TGTGCCTGGAGTTCGGCGGGCAGAGTGGACTACGAGCAGTACTTC
CAWSSAGRVDYEQYF
>NA|TRBV5-5|TRBD1|TRBJ1-4
TGTGCCAGCAGCTTGGATCCAGGGGGCTACGAAAAACTGTTTTTT
CASSLDPGGYEKLFF
>NA|TRBV9|TRBD1|TRBJ1-6
TGTGCCAGCAGCGCCTGGACAGGGGGCGCTTCACCCCTCCACTTT
CASSAWTGGASPLHF
>NA|TRBV30|TRBD2|TRBJ2-1
TGTGCCTGCAATACGAAGGGACTAGGAAACAATGAGCAGTTCTTC
CACNTKGLGNNEQFF
>NA|TRBV7-9|NA|TRBJ1-5
TGTGCCAGCAGCCTCCGACAGAATCAGCCCCAGCATTTT
CASSLRQNQPQHF
>few|TRBV6-5|NA|TRBJ1-1
TGTGCCAGCAGCCTAGGGGGGGCCCGCTGGGAAGCTTTCTTT
CASSLGGARWEAFF
>few|TRBV7-2|NA|TRBJ2-2
TGTGCCAGCAGCTTACGTAGTAGCTCGGACGGGGAGCTGTTTTTT
CASSLRSSSDGELFF
>NA|TRBV28|TRBD1|TRBJ1-1
TGTGCCAGCAGTTCCTCAGGGGGCTGGAACACTGAAGCTTTCTTT
CASSSSGGWNTEAFF
>NA|TRBV25-1|TRBD2|TRBJ2-1
TGTGCCAGCAGGGATAGCGGGAGGGCCTACAATGAGCAGTTCTTC
CASRDSGRAYNEQFF